The 28 T cell receptor beta chains given below trace back to one sample, sequenced in a study of OX40 agonist ivuxolimab in advanced cancers. Libraries were prepared by immunoSEQ multiplex PCR; TCRdb keeps only in-frame clonotypes and omits some of them. The sample holds 70,000 to 95,000 clones; 88% are singletons and the top ten take around 4.3%. The sample was CD4+ or CD8+ T cells sorted from blood, taken in a trial of the OX40 agonist ivuxolimab. The receptors here all came from an adult with an advanced solid tumor such as melanoma, head and neck, liver or kidney cancer.

The rearrangement links TRBV11-2 to TRBJ2-1; D uncertain. The CDR3 is made up of 11 amino acids. Germline V gene sequence: CDR1 SGHAT, CDR2 FQNNGV. The V end lost 4 bases, the J end lost 14 bases, and 12 bases lay between the germline ends. The CDR3 bases are TGTGCCAGCAGCTCAGGACCTTTGGAGTTCTTC. Protein sequence: CASSSGPLEFF.

The genes are TRBV27 and TRBJ1-5, with TRBD1 as a possible D gene (6 bases). CDR1 and CDR2 from the germline V gene are MNHEY and SMNVEV (reference sequence). The CDR3 length is 19 residues. V lost 3 bases and J lost 3, with 24 bases in between. In DNA, the CDR3 is TGTGCCAGCAGTTTGGGGACTTCTGTAGGGGGAGGGATCAATCAGCCCCAGCATTTT. This gives the protein CASSLGTSVGGGINQPQHF.

The J gene is TRBJ2-1, the V gene TRBV11-3; the D is unclear. The CDR3 extends over 14 amino acids. The ends were cut back, 5 bases at V and 0 bases at J, with 8 bases in the middle. Germline V gives CDR1 SGHNT, CDR2 YENEEA. The CDR3 DNA sequence: TGTGCCAGCAGCCCAGGCCTCTCCTACAATGAGCAGTTCTTC. Its protein is CASSPGLSYNEQFF.

This clone is a singleton in its sample. The J gene is TRBJ2-4, the V gene TRBV2, with TRBD2 identical over 10 bases. V was pared by 4 bases and J by 4 bases, with 7 bases of the junction left unmatched. This CDR3 region has 16 residues. Germline CDR1 reads SNHLY; CDR2 reads FYNNEI. The CDR3 here is CASSGAGGPGKNIQYF. For the CDR3, the DNA is TGTGCCAGCAGTGGAGCGGGAGGGCCCGGGAAAAACATTCAGTACTTC. Drawing the rest from reference TRBV2 and TRBJ2-4, the complete variable domain is EPEVTQTPSHQVTQMGQEVILRCVPISNHLYFYWYRQILGQKVEFLVSFYNNEISEKSEIFDDQFSVERPDGSNFTLKIRSTKLEDSAMYFCASSGAGGPGKNIQYFGAGTRLSVL.

This chain joins TRBV19 and TRBJ1-5; possibly TRBD1 for D (5 bases). The germline V gene has CDR1 LNHDA and CDR2 SQIVND (reference sequence). This CDR3 region has 14 residues. The V end was cut by 3 bases, the J end by 2 bases, with 8 bases between. CDR3 in amino acids: CASSIPRGNQPQHF. The CDR3 nucleotides are TGTGCCAGTAGTATTCCCAGGGGCAATCAGCCCCAGCATTTT. Combining the CDR3 with reference TRBV19 and TRBJ1-5 gives the whole variable domain DGGITQSPKYLFRKEGQNVTLSCEQNLNHDAMYWYRQDPGQGLRLIYYSQIVNDFQKGDIAEGYSVSREKKESFPLTVTSAQKNPTAFYLCASSIPRGNQPQHFGDGTRLSIL.

J is TRBJ2-3 and V is TRBV7-2; D perhaps matches TRBD1 (6 bases). V lost 1 base, J lost 5 bases, and 13 bases lay in between. Germline V gene data show CDR1 as SGHTA and CDR2 as FQGNSA. The CDR3 contains 15 residues. The CDR3 here is CASSLELGAQDTQYF. In DNA, the CDR3 is TGTGCCAGCAGCTTAGAGTTGGGGGCGCAAGATACGCAGTATTTT.

The chain is built from TRBV28 and TRBJ2-1, with D perhaps TRBD1 or TRBD2 (6 bases each). CDR3 length: 13 residues. Germline values: CDR1 MDHEN, CDR2 SYDVKM. Trimming stripped 6 bases from V and 6 bases from J, with 12 bases between. CDR3 in DNA: TGTGCCAGCAGGCGGGACATTGCCAATGAGCAGTTCTTC. Protein sequence: CASRRDIANEQFF.

The V and J genes are TRBV5-1 and TRBJ1-3; 7 bases are a match to TRBD1. With V trimmed by 2 bases and J by 3 bases, 2 bases remained unmatched. The V gene's germline CDR1 is SGHRS and CDR2 YFSETQ. CDR3 length equals 14 residues. This chain's CDR3 is CASSLQGNGNTIYF. The CDR3 region has the DNA TGCGCCAGCAGCTTACAGGGGAATGGAAACACCATATATTTT. The whole variable domain, remainder taken from reference TRBV5-1 and TRBJ1-3, is KAGVTQTPRYLIKTRGQQVTLSCSPISGHRSVSWYQQTPGQGLQFLFEYFSETQRNKGNFPGRFSGRQFSNSRSEMNVSTLELGDSALYLCASSLQGNGNTIYFGEGSWLTVV.

This sequence joins TRBV4-1 and TRBJ1-5; possibly TRBD1 for D (5 bases). Germline V gene data show CDR1 as MGHRA and CDR2 as YSYEKL. V was pared by 2 bases and J by 9 bases, with 23 bases between. The CDR3 has 17 amino acids. The CDR3 sequence: CASSQTPGPGRQRPQHF. The CDR3 region has the DNA TGCGCCAGCAGCCAAACTCCGGGGCCGGGACGCCAGCGGCCCCAGCATTTT.

On this clone: At one end the junction does not follow the germline gene, possibly because of a read error. The rearrangement uses TRBV7-7 and TRBJ2-5; 7 bases align to TRBD2. This CDR3 contains 15 residues. Per the germline V gene, CDR1 is SSHAT and CDR2 is FNYEAQ (reference sequence). The CDR3 DNA sequence: TGTGCTAGCACCACAGGTTGGGGGGGGGTAGAGACCCAGTACTTC. This encodes CASTTGWGGVETQYF.

This chain uses TRBV7-9 with TRBJ1-1; a weak D match, TRBD1 (6 bases). Trimming cost V 0 bases and J 1 base, with 12 bases left between them. The CDR3 extends over 16 amino acids. Germline assignment: CDR1 SEHNR and CDR2 FQNEAQ (reference sequence). The CDR3 DNA sequence: TGTGCCAGCAGCTTAGCACTGGACAGTAAGAACACTGAAGCTTTCTTT. This sequence encodes CASSLALDSKNTEAFF.

This clone was observed a single time. The V and J genes are TRBV7-3 and TRBJ2-1; TRBD2 agrees at 10 bases. In germline, CDR1 is SGHTA, CDR2 FQGTGA. The CDR3 runs 16 residues. The V and J ends lost 1 base and 6 bases, in that order; junction bases with no gene match: 6. CDR3 protein: CASSLMASGRANEQFF. The CDR3 DNA reads as TGTGCCAGCAGCTTAATGGCCAGCGGGAGGGCCAATGAGCAGTTCTTC.

The V call is TRBV29-1, the J call TRBJ2-3, with a tentative D call TRBD2 (5 bases). Trimming took off 4 bases at V and 2 bases at J, with 16 bases between the two ends. The length of the CDR3 is 15 residues. The germline CDR1 and CDR2 sequences are SQVTM and ANQGSEA. CDR3 bases: TGCAGCGTTGGGGCGGGCGCCACCCACACAGATACGCAGTATTTT. As protein: CSVGAGATHTDTQYF.

The chain couples TRBV6-5 to TRBJ1-1; tentative D call: TRBD1 (5 bases). The CDR3 sequence is 15 residues long. Trimming pared 0 bases from V and 1 base from J, leaving 9 bases between. Germline loops: CDR1 MNHEY, CDR2 SVGAGI. CDR3 sequence: CASSYSVGGNTEAFF. CDR3 DNA: TGTGCCAGCAGTTACTCGGTGGGGGGGAACACTGAAGCTTTCTTT.

The rearrangement joins TRBV5-1 to TRBJ2-6; 7 bases are a match to TRBD2. The ends lost 4 bases at V and 0 bases at J; junction bases unmatched: 1. Germline V gene lookup returns CDR1 SGHRS and CDR2 YFSETQ. The CDR3 sequence is 15 residues long. The CDR3 sequence: CASSGGSSGANVLTF. CDR3 coding DNA: TGCGCCAGCAGCGGCGGGAGCTCTGGGGCCAACGTCCTGACTTTC.

The V and J genes are TRBV28 and TRBJ2-1; 11 positions match TRBD2. Trimming removed 3 bases from V and 7 bases from J; junction bases left unmatched: 8. This CDR3 comprises 16 residues. The germline V gene encodes CDR1 MDHEN and CDR2 SYDVKM. The chain's CDR3 is CASSFLAGGGLNEQFF. The CDR3 DNA reads TGTGCCAGCAGTTTTCTAGCGGGAGGAGGATTGAATGAGCAGTTCTTC.

As concerns this clone: At one of its ends the junction is not consistent with the germline gene, which may arise from a read error. Additional DNA sequences in this sample encode the identical CDR3. The J gene is TRBJ1-5, the V gene TRBV19, with no clear D. Germline-derived CDR1 and CDR2 are LNHDA and SQIVND (reference sequence). The CDR3 covers 14 residues. The CDR3 bases are TGTGCCCGGGCGGGCGTTTATAGCAATCAGCCCCAACATTTT. Its protein is CARAGVYSNQPQHF.

The rearrangement uses TRBV7-2 and TRBJ2-5, with 7 bases fitting TRBD1. V gave up 3 bases and J gave up 5 bases; unmatched junction bases: 9. The CDR3 is 15 amino acids. The germline gives CDR1 SGHTA, CDR2 FQGNSA. CDR3 bases: TGTGCCAGCAGCTTCGGACAGGTCTCAGGGGAGACCCAGTACTTC. This gives the protein CASSFGQVSGETQYF.

This chain joins TRBV12-5 and TRBJ1-1, with D perhaps TRBD1 (6 bases). Germline-derived CDR1 and CDR2 are LGHNT and FRNRAP. The ends were cut back, 5 bases at V and 1 base at J, with 11 bases in the middle. The CDR3 loop spans 14 amino acids. Written as DNA, the CDR3 is TGTGCTAGTGGTGGGACAAATCCGAACACTGAAGCTTTCTTT. Its translation: CASGGTNPNTEAFF.

This clone came up once. The CDR3 here is CAWNMPRGTDTQYF. DNA for the CDR3: TGTGCCTGGAACATGCCGCGGGGCACAGATACGCAGTATTTT. V and J are TRBV30 and TRBJ2-3, with D possibly being TRBD2 (5 bases). Germline CDR1 and CDR2: GTSNPN and SVGIG (reference sequence). This CDR3 is built from 14 residues. V lost 4 bases and J lost 1, with 12 bases in between.

This chain joins TRBV7-3 and TRBJ2-1; D remains unclear. Germline CDR1 reads SGHTA; CDR2 reads FQGTGA. The V gene lost 5 bases and the J gene lost 0 bases, with 11 bases spanning the gap. The CDR3 is made up of 15 amino acids. The CDR3 region is CASSPLGSSYNEQFF. The CDR3, as DNA: TGTGCCAGCAGCCCCCTTGGAAGCTCCTACAATGAGCAGTTCTTC.

The chain is built from TRBV18 and TRBJ2-7, with TRBD1 matching 8 bases. Germline lookup yields CDR1 KGHSH and CDR2 LQKENI. CDR3 length: 15 residues. V shed 3 bases, J shed 7 bases, and the junction held 11 bases outside the gene matches. The CDR3 loop reads CASSPNAGGAGEQYF. In DNA, the CDR3 is TGTGCCAGCTCACCGAACGCAGGGGGCGCGGGGGAGCAGTACTTC.

This chain links TRBV5-8 with TRBJ1-3; D gene ambiguous. The CDR3 runs to 15 residues. CDR1 is SGHTS and CDR2 is YDEGEE in the germline V gene. Trimming stripped 5 bases from V and 0 bases from J, with 12 bases between. CDR3 sequence reads: CASSSGSLSGNTIYF. CDR3 nucleotide sequence: TGTGCCAGCAGTTCGGGATCTCTCTCTGGAAACACCATATATTTT.

As concerns this clone: Other DNA sequences in this sample translate to the same CDR3. CDR3 amino acids: CASSLASGSYEQYF. CDR3 bases: TGCGCCAGCAGCTTGGCCAGCGGCTCCTACGAGCAGTACTTC. The chain uses TRBV5-1 and TRBJ2-7; maybe TRBD2 (5 bases). Deletions cut 0 bases from V and 0 bases from J, with 7 bases between. CDR1 and CDR2 from the germline V gene are SGHRS and YFSETQ. The CDR3 has 14 amino acids.

The chain employs TRBV4-1 and TRBJ2-1, with 16 bases fitting TRBD2. The CDR3 has 18 residues. Germline assignment: CDR1 MGHRA and CDR2 YSYEKL. Trimming took 1 base from V and 9 from J; bases not matched to a gene: 9. CDR3 region: CASSQVDMGLAGGREQFF. The CDR3 bases are TGCGCCAGCAGCCAAGTCGATATGGGACTAGCGGGAGGGCGTGAGCAGTTCTTC.

The genes are TRBV7-9 and TRBJ1-5; D gene ambiguous. The germline CDR1 and CDR2 sequences are SEHNR and FQNEAQ (reference sequence). CDR3 length equals 12 residues. Trimming stripped 5 bases from V and 1 base from J, with 3 bases between. The chain's CDR3 is CASSPSNQPQHF. The CDR3, as DNA: TGTGCCAGCAGCCCAAGCAATCAGCCCCAGCATTTT.

The chain links TRBV2 to TRBJ1-5, with D uncertain. The CDR3 length is 13 residues. Germline-derived CDR1 and CDR2 are SNHLY and FYNNEI. V lost 3 bases and J 7 bases, leaving 10 bases between the germline ends. The CDR3 nucleotides are TGTGCCAGCAGTGACTTAGCAAGACAGCCCCAGCATTTT. As protein: CASSDLARQPQHF. The full variable domain, completed using reference TRBV2 and TRBJ1-5, is EPEVTQTPSHQVTQMGQEVILRCVPISNHLYFYWYRQILGQKVEFLVSFYNNEISEKSEIFDDQFSVERPDGSNFTLKIRSTKLEDSAMYFCASSDLARQPQHFGDGTRLSIL.

This CDR3 is CASSLDRDTEAFF. The CDR3 coding sequence is TGTGCCAGCAGCTTAGACAGGGACACTGAAGCTTTCTTT. The rearrangement uses TRBV7-6 and TRBJ1-1; D possibly corresponds to TRBD1 (6 bases). Per the germline V gene, CDR1 is SGHVS and CDR2 is FNYEAQ. V lost 1 base and J lost 3, with 6 bases in between. The CDR3 is 13 amino acids. The whole variable domain, filled in from reference TRBV7-6 and TRBJ1-1, reads GAGVSQSPRYKVTKRGQDVALRCDPISGHVSLYWYRQALGQGPEFLTYFNYEAQQDKSGLPNDRFSAERPEGSISTLTIQRTEQRDSAMYRCASSLDRDTEAFFGQGTRLTVV.